This T cell receptor beta chain is from a study of blood T cells in healthy people across ages. For the second PCR, which ran for 7 to 11 cycles, a sample-barcoded 5' primer and a J-beta primer mix were used. Each cDNA molecule was tagged by a template-switch adaptor that had 12 random nucleotides. Every sample gave at least 3 million paired-end reads containing CDR3. MiXCR was run by TCRdb on the 5' RACE reads, yielding one entry per CDR3 protein. The data contain over 950,000 distinct CDR3 sequences, 35% to 40% of them singletons. The study isolated at least 6.5 million PBMCs from each sample. The specimen was blood. The receptor was isolated from a man younger than 35 in good health.

In nucleotides, the CDR3 is TGTGCCAGCAGCCTGTCCACCCGAAGCAATCAGCCCCAGCATTTT. The encoded protein is CASSLSTRSNQPQHF. The gene calls are TRBV5-5 and TRBJ1-5, with no clear D. CDR3 size: 15 residues. Trimming pared 4 bases from V and 1 base from J, leaving 12 bases between. Per germline, CDR1 SGHKS and CDR2 YYEKEE (reference sequence).